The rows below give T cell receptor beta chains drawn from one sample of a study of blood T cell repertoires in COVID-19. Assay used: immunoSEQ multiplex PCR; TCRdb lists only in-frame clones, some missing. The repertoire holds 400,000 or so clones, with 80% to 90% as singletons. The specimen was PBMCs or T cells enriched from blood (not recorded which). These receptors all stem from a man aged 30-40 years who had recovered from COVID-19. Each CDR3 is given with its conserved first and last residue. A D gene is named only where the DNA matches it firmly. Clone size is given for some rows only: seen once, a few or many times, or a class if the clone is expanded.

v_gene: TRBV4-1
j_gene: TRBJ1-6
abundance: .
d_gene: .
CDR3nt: TGCGCCAGCAGCCTATCACTACTTGCTAGCTCCTATAATTCACCCCTCCACTTT
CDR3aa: CASSLSLLASSYNSPLHF

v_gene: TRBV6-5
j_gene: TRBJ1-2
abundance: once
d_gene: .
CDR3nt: TGTGCCAGCAGCGGCTGGGGGGCTAACTATGGCTACACCTTC
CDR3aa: CASSGWGANYGYTF

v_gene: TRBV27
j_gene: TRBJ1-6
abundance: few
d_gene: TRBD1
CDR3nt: TGTGCCAGCAGTCCCGGGACAGGGGGAAGGTCCTATAATTCACCCCTCCACTTT
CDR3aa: CASSPGTGGRSYNSPLHF

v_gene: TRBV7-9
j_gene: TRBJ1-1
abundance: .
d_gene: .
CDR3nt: TGTGCCAGCAGCTTGGGCAGGGGAAGTGAAGCTTTCTTT
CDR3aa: CASSLGRGSEAFF

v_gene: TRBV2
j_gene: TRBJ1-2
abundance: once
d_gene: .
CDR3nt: TGTGCCAGCAGTGTCGACAGAATCTATGGCTACACCTTC
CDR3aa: CASSVDRIYGYTF

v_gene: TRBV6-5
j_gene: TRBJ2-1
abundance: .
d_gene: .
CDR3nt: TGTGCCAGCAGTCGCCCAGGGGCTGGTGAGCAGTTCTTC
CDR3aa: CASSRPGAGEQFF

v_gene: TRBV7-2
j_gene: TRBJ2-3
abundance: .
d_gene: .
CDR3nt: TGTGCCAGCAGCTTACAGCCTAGCCTCCTACAACCTCTCACAGATACGCAGTATTTT
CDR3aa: CASSLQPSLLQPLTDTQYF

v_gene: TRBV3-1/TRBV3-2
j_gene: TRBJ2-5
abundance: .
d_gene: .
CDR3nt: TGTGCCAGCAGCCCCCATGGACTGTCAGAGACCCAGTACTTC
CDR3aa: CASSPHGLSETQYF

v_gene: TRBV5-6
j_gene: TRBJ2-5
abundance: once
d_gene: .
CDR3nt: TGTGCCAGCAGCTTATTACCCGGGGAGACCCAGTACTTC
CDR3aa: CASSLLPGETQYF

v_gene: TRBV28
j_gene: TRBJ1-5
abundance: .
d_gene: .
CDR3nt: TGTGCCAGCAGTTTTTTGCAGGGAAATCAGCCCCAGCATTTT
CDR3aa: CASSFLQGNQPQHF

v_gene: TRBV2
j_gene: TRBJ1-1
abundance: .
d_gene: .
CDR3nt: TGTGCCAGCAGTGAACAGGCGATCATGAACACTGAAGCTTTCTTT
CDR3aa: CASSEQAIMNTEAFF

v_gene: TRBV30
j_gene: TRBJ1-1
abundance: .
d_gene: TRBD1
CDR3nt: TGTGCCGCGCAAGGGGGCAGGGTTGTTATTTCGTCTTCTGAAGCTTTCTTT
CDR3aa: CAAQGGRVVISSSEAFF

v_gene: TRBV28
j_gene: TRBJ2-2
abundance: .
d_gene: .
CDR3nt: TGTGCCAGCAGTTTAGGGGCGGCGAACACCGGGGAGCTGTTTTTT
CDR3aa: CASSLGAANTGELFF